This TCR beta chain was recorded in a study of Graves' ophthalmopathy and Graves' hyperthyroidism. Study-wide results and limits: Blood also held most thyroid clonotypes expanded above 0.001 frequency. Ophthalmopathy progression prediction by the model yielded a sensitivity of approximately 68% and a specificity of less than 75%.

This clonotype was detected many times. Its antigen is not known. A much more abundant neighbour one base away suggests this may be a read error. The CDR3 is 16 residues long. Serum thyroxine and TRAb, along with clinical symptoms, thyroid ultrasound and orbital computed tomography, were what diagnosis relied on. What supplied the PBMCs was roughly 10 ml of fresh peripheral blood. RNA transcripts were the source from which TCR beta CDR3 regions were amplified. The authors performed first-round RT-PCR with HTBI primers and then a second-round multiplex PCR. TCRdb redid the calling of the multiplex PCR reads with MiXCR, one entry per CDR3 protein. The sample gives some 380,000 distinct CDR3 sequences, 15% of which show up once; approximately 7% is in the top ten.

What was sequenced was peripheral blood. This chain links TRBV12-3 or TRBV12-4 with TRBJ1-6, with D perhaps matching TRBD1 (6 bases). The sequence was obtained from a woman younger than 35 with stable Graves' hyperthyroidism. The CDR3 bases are TGTGCCGGCAGTCCACGGACAGTCCGATATAATTCACCCCTCCACTTT. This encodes CAGSPRTVRYNSPLHF.